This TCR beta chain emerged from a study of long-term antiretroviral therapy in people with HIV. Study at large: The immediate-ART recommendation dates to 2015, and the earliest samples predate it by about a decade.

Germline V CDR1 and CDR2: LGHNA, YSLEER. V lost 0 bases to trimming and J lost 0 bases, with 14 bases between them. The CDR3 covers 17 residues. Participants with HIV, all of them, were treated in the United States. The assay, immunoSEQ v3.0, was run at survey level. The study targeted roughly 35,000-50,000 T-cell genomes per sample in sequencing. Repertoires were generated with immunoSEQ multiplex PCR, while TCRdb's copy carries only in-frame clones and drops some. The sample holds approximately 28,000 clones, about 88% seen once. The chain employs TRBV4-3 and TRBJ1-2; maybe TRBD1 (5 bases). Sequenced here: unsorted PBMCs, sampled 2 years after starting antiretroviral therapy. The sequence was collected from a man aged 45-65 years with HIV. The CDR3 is CASSQDWRGLTNYGYTF. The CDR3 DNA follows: TGCGCCAGCAGCCAAGATTGGCGGGGACTAACTAACTATGGCTACACCTTC.